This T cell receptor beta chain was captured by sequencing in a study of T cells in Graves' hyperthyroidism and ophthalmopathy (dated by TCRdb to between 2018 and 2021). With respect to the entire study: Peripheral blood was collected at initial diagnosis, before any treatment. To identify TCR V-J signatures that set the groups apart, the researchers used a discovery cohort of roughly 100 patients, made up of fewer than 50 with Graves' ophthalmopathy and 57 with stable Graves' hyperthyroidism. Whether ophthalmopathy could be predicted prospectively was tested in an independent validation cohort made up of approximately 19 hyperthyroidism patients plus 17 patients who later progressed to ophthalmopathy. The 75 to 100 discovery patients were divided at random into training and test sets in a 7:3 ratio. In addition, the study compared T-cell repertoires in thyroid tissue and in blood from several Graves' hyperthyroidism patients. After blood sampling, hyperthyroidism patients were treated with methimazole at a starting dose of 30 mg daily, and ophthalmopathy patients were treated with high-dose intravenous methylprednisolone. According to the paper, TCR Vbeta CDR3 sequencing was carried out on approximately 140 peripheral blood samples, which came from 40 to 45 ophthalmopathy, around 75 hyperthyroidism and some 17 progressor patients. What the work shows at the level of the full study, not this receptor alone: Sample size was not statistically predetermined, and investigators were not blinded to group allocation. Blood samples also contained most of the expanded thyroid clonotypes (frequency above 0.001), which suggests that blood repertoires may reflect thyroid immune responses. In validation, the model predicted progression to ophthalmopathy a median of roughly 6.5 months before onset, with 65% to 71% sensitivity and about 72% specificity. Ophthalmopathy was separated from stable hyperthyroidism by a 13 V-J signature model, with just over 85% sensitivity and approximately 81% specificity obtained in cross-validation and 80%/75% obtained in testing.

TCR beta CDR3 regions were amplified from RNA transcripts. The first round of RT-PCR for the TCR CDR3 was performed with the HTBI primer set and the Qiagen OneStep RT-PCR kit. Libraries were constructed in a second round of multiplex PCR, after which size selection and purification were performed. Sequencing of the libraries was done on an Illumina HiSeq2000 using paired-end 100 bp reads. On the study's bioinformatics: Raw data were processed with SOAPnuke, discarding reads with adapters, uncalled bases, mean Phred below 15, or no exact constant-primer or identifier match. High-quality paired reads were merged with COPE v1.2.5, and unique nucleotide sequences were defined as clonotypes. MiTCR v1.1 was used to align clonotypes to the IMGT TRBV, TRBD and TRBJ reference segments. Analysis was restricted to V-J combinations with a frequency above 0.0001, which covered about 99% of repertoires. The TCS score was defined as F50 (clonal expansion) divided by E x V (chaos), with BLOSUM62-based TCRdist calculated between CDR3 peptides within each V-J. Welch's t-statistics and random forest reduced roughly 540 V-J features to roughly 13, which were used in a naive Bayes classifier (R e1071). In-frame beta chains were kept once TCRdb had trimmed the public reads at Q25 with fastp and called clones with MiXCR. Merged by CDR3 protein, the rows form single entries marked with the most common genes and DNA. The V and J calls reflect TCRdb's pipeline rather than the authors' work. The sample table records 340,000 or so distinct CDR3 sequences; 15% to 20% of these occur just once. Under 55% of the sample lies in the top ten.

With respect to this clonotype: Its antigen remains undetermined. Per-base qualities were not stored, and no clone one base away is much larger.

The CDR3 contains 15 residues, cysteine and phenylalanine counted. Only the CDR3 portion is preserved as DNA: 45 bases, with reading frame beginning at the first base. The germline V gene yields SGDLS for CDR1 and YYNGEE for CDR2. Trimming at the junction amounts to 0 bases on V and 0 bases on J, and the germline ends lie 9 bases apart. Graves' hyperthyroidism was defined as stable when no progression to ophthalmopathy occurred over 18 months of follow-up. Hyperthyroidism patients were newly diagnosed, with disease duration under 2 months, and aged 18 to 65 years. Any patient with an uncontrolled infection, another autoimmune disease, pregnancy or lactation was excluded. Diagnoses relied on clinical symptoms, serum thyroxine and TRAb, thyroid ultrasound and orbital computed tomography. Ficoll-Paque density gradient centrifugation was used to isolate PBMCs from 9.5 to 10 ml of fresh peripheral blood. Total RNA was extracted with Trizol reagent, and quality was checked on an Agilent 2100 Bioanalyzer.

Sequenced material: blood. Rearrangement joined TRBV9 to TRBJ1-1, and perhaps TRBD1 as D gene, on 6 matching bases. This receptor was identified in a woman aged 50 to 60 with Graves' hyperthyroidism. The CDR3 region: CASSVAGDMNTEAFF. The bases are TGTGCCAGCAGCGTAGCTGGGGACATGAACACTGAAGCTTTCTTT.